This TCR beta chain was sequenced during a study of blood T cell repertoires in COVID-19. At the level of the study: Samples came from the United States, Italy and Spain, spanning acute and convalescent COVID-19. Sources were T cells, B-cell-depleted T cells, or PBMCs; the material itself was cDNA or gDNA.

This clone appeared once. Original processing notes: Nucleated cell number was recorded as an estimate derived from reference gene primer amplification. Sequencing used immunoSEQ multiplex PCR; TCRdb keeps in-frame clones, though not all of them. Clone size and V and J calls were adopted from that table, with D and trimming inferred from the DNA. The table shows over 250,000 clones, with roughly 89% occurring only once. Germline V gives CDR1 MGHRA, CDR2 YSYEKL. After removal of 3 bases from V and 8 bases from J, the junction contained 2 bases not matched to a gene. The CDR3 has 13 residues. The chain combines TRBV4-1 with TRBJ1-2, with TRBD1 matching 11 bases. The sample taken for sequencing was peripheral blood. The TCR originated in a man aged 50 or older with acute or convalescent COVID-19. Here the CDR3 reads CASSQGQGVGYTF. The DNA of the CDR3 is TGCGCCAGCAGCCAGGGACAGGGGGTCGGCTACACCTTC.